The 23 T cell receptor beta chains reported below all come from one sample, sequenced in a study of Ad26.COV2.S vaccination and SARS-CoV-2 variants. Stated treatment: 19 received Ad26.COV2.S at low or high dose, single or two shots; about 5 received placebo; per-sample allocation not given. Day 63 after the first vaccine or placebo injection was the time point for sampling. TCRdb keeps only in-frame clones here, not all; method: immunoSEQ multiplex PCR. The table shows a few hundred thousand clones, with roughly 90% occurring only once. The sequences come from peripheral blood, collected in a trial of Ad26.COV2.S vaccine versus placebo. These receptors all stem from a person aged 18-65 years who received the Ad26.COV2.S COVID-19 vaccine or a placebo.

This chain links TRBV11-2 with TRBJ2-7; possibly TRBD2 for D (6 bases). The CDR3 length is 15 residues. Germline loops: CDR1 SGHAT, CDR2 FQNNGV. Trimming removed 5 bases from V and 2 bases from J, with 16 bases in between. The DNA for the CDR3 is TGTGCCAGCAGCCCCGGGCAGGGAGGACCCTACGAGCAGTACTTC. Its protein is CASSPGQGGPYEQYF.

The CDR3 nucleotides read TGTGCCAGCAGTGAACTGGGGGAGACCCAGTACTTC. Translating gives CASSELGETQYF. The V gene is TRBV6-1, the J gene TRBJ2-5; D unclear. The CDR3 is made up of 12 amino acids. The V end lost 2 bases, the J end lost 5 bases, and 6 bases lay between the germline ends. CDR1 and CDR2 (germline): MNHNS, SASEGT.

CDR3 nucleotide sequence: TGTGCCAGCAGTCTCGACAGGTCGCCGGGAGGGGGTGGCTACACCTTC. Amino acid sequence: CASSLDRSPGGGGYTF. The rearrangement links TRBV28 to TRBJ1-2, with D perhaps TRBD1 (6 bases). Germline CDR1 is MDHEN and CDR2 is SYDVKM. V dropped 5 bases and J dropped 7 bases, with 23 bases sitting between them. This CDR3 has 16 residues.

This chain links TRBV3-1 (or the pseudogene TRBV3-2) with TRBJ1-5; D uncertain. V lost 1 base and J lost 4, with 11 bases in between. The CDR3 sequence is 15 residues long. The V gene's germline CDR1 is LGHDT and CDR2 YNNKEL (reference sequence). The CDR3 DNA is TGTGCCAGCAGCCAAGGGTCCCCCGGGAATCAGCCCCAGCATTTT. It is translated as CASSQGSPGNQPQHF.

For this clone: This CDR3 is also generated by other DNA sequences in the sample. The CDR3 region is CASSQGGQPQHF. In DNA form, the CDR3 reads TGTGCCAGCAGCCAAGGGGGTCAGCCCCAGCATTTT. The chain joins TRBV3-1 (or the pseudogene TRBV3-2) to TRBJ1-5, with no clear D. Germline V gives CDR1 LGHDT, CDR2 YNNKEL (reference sequence). This CDR3 has 12 residues. V lost 1 base, J lost 6 bases, and 4 bases lay in between.

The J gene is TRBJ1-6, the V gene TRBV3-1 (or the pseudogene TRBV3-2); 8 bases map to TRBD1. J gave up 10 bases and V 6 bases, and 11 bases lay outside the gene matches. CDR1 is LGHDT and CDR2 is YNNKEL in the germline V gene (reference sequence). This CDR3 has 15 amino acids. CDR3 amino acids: CASRSIGQGWSPLHF. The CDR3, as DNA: TGTGCCAGCAGGTCAATTGGACAGGGCTGGTCACCCCTCCACTTT.

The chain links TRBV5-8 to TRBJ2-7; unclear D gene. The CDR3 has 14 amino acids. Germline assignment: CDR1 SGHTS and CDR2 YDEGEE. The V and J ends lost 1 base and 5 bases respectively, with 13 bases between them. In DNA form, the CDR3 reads TGTGCCAGCAGCTTGTATCTGGGTGCCCACGAGCAGTACTTC. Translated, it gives CASSLYLGAHEQYF. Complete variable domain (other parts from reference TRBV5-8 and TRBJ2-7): EAGVTQSPTHLIKTRGQQATLRCSPISGHTSVYWYQQALGLGLQFLLWYDEGEERNRGNFPPRFSGRQFPNYSSELNVNALELEDSALYLCASSLYLGAHEQYFGPGTRLTVT.

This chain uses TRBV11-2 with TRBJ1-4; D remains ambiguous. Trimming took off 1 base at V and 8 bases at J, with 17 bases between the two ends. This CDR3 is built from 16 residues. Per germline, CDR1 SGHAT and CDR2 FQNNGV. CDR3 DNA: TGTGCCAGCAGCTTAGGTCAGATGGGTCCTGGAGAAAAACTGTTTTTT. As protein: CASSLGQMGPGEKLFF.

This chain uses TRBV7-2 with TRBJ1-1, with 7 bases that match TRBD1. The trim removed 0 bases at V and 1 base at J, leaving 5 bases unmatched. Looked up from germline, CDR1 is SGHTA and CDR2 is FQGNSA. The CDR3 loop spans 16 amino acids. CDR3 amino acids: CASSLALGTANTEAFF. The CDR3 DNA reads TGTGCCAGCAGCTTAGCGTTAGGGACAGCGAACACTGAAGCTTTCTTT.

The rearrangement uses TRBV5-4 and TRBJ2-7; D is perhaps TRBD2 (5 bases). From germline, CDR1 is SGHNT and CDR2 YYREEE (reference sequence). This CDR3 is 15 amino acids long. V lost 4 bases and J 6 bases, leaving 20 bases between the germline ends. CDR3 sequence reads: CASSLPGSRTSEQYF. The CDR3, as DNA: TGTGCCAGCAGCCTGCCGGGATCAAGAACGTCCGAGCAGTACTTC. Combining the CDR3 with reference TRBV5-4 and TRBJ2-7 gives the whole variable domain ETGVTQSPTHLIKTRGQQVTLRCSSQSGHNTVSWYQQALGQGPQFIFQYYREEENGRGNFPPRFSGLQFPNYSSELNVNALELDDSALYLCASSLPGSRTSEQYFGPGTRLTVT.

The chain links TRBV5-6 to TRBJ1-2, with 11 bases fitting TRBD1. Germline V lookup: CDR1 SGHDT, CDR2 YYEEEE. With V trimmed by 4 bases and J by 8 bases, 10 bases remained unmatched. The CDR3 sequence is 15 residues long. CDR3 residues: CASSPWTGGAKGYTF. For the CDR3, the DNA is TGTGCCAGCAGCCCCTGGACAGGGGGCGCGAAAGGCTACACCTTC.

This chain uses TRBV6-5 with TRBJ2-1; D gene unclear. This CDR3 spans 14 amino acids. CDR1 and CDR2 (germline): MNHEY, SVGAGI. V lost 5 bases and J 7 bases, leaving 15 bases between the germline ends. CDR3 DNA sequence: TGTGCCAGCAGTCGGATTCTACAGAAGAATGAGCAGTTCTTC. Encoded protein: CASSRILQKNEQFF.

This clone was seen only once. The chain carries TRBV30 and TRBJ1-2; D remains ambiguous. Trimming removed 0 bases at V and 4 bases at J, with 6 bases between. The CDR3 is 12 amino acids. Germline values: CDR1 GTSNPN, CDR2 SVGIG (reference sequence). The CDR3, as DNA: TGTGCCTGGAGTGTAAAGGGCTATGGCTACACCTTC. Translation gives CAWSVKGYGYTF.

CDR3 nucleotides: TGTGCCAGCAGTTCCGCAACCGCCCCCAATCAGCCCCAGCATTTT. It specifies CASSSATAPNQPQHF. The rearrangement links TRBV6-6 to TRBJ1-5; D call uncertain. Germline CDR1 is MNHNY and CDR2 is SVGAGI (reference sequence). V was pared by 4 bases and J by 3 bases, with 13 bases between. There are 15 residues in the CDR3.

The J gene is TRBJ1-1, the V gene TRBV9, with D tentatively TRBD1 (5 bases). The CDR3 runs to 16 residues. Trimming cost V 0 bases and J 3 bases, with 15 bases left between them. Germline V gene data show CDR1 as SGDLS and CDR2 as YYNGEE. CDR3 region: CASSVAGGGSDTEAFF. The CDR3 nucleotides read TGTGCCAGCAGCGTAGCAGGTGGGGGGTCGGACACTGAAGCTTTCTTT.

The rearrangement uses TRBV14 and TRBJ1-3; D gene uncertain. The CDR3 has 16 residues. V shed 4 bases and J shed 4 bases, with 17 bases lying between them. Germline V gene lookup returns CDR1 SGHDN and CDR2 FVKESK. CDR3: CASSPRTALVGNTIYF. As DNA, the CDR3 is TGTGCCAGCAGCCCCCGGACGGCGCTGGTCGGAAACACCATATATTTT.

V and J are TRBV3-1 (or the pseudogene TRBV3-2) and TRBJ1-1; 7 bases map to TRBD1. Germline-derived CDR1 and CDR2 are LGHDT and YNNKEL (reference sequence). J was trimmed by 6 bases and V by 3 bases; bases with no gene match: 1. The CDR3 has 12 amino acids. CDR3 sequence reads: CASSQGTAEAFF. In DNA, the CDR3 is TGTGCCAGCAGCCAGGGGACAGCTGAAGCTTTCTTT.

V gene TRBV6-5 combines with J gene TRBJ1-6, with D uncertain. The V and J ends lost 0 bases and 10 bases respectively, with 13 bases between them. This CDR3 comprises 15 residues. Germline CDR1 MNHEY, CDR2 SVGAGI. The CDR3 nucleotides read TGTGCCAGCAGTTACTCATCCGGTTCTACGTCACCCCTCCACTTT. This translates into CASSYSSGSTSPLHF.

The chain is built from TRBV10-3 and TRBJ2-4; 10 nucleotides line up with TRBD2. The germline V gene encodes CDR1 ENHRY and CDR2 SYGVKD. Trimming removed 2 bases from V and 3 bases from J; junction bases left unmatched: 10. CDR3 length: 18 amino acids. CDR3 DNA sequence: TGTGCCATCAGTGAGGGCCTAGCGGGAGCGGGGGGCAAAAACATTCAGTACTTC. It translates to CAISEGLAGAGGKNIQYF.

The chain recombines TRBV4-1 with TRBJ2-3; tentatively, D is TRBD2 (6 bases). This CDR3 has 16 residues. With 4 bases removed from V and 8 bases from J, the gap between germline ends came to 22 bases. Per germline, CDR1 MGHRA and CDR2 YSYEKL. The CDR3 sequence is CASSLSPESEGGTQYF. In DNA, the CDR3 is TGCGCCAGCAGCCTATCCCCGGAGTCGGAGGGTGGTACGCAGTATTTT.

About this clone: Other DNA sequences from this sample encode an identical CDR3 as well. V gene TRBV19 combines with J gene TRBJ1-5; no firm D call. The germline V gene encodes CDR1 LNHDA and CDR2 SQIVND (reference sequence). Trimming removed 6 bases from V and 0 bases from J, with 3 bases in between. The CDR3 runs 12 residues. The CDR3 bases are TGTGCCAGTAGCGGTAGCAATCAGCCCCAGCATTTT. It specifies CASSGSNQPQHF.

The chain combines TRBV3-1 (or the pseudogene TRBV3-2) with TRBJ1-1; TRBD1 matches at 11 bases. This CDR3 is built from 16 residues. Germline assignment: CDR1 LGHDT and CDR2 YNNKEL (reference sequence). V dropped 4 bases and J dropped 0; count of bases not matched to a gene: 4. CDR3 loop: CASSLGQGAVNTEAFF. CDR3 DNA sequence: TGTGCCAGCAGCCTAGGACAGGGGGCAGTGAACACTGAAGCTTTCTTT.

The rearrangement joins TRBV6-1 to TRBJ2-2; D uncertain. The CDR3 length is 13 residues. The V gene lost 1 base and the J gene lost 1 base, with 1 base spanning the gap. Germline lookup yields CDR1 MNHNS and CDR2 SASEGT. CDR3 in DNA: TGTGCCAGCAGTGAAGTGAACACCGGGGAGCTGTTTTTT. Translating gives CASSEVNTGELFF.